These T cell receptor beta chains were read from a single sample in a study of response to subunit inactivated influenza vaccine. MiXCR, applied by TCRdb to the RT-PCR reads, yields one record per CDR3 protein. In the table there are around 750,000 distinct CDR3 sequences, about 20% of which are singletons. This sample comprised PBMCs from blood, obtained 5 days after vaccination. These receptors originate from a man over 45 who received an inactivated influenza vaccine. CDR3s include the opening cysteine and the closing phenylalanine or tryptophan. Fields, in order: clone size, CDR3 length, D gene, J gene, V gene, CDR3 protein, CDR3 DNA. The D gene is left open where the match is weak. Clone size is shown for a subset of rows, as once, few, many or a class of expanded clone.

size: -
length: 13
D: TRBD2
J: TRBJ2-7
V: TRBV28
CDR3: CASSLASGHEQYF
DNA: TGTGCCAGCAGTTTAGCTAGCGGGCACGAGCAGTACTTC

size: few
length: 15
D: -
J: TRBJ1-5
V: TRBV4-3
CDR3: CASSQDLGVRQPQHF
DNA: TGCGCCAGCAGCCAAGATCTAGGGGTTAGACAGCCCCAGCATTTT

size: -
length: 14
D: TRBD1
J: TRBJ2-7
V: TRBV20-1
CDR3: CSARAQQGFYEQYF
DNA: TGCAGTGCTAGAGCACAACAGGGGTTCTACGAGCAGTACTTC

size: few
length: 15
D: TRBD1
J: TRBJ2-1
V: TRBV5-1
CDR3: CASSWGQGANNEQFF
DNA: TGCGCCAGCAGCTGGGGACAGGGGGCAAACAATGAGCAGTTCTTC

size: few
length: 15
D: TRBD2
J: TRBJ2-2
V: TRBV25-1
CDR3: CASSELAGGTGELFF
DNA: TGTGCCAGCAGTGAACTAGCGGGAGGAACCGGGGAGCTGTTTTTT

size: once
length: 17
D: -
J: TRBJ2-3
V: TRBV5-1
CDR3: CASSLGTTGRRTDTQYF
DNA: TGCGCCAGCAGCTTGGGGACAACAGGGAGGCGCACAGATACGCAGTATTTT

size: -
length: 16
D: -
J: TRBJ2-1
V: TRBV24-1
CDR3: CATSDQPGSSYNEQFF
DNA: TGTGCCACCAGTGATCAACCAGGGAGCTCCTACAATGAGCAGTTCTTC

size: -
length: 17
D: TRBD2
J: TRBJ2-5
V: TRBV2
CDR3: CASSELSSGGAEETQYF
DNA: TGTGCCAGCAGTGAATTGTCTAGCGGGGGGGCCGAAGAGACCCAGTACTTC

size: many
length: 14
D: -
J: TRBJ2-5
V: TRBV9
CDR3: CASSTQGGQETQYF
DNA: TGTGCCAGCAGCACCCAGGGGGGTCAAGAGACCCAGTACTTC

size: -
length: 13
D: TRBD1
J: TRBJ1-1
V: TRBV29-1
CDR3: CSALAGGGTEAFF
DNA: TGCAGCGCCCTGGCAGGGGGCGGCACTGAAGCTTTCTTT

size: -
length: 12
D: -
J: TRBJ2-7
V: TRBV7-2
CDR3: CASSQPHYEQYF
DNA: TGTGCCAGCAGCCAACCCCACTACGAGCAGTACTTC

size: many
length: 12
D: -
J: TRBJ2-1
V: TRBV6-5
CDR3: CASGRAYNEQFF
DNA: TGTGCCAGCGGAAGGGCTTACAATGAGCAGTTCTTC

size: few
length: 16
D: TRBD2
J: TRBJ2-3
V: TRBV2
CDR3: CASSFGLAISTDTQYF
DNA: TGTGCCAGCAGTTTCGGACTAGCGATAAGCACAGATACGCAGTATTTT

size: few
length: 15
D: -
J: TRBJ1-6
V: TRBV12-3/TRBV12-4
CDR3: CASSSRSSYNSPLHF
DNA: TGTGCCAGCAGTTCCCGGAGCTCCTATAATTCACCCCTCCACTTT

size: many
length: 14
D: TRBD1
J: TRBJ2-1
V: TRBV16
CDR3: CASSQGTGNNEQFF
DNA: TGTGCCAGCAGCCAGGGGACAGGGAACAATGAGCAGTTCTTC

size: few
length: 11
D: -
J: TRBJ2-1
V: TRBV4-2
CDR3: CASSQRDEQFF
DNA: TGTGCCAGCAGCCAACGAGATGAGCAGTTCTTC

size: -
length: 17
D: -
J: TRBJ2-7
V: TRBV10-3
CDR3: CAISGSRDLTPGYEQYF
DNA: TGTGCCATCAGTGGAAGTAGGGACTTAACACCGGGGTACGAGCAGTACTTC

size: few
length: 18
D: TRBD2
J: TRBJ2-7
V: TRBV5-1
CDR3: CASSLEFSSGASSYEQYF
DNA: TGCGCCAGCAGCTTAGAATTTTCTAGCGGGGCCAGCTCCTACGAGCAGTACTTC

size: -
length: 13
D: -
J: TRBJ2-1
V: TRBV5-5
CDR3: CASSLVRIDEQFF
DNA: TGTGCCAGCAGCTTGGTTCGAATAGATGAGCAGTTCTTC

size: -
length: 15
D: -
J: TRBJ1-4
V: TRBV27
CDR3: CASSFLGALSEKLFF
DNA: TGTGCCAGCAGTTTTTTGGGGGCGTTGAGTGAAAAACTGTTTTTT

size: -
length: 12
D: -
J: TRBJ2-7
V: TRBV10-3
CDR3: CAIRDRYYEQYF
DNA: TGTGCCATCAGAGATCGGTACTACGAGCAGTACTTC

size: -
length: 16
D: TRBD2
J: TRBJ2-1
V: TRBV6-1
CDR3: CASGLAGGGSYNEQFF
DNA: TGTGCCAGTGGACTAGCGGGAGGGGGATCCTACAATGAGCAGTTCTTC

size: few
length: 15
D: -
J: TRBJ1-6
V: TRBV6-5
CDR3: CASSWEGGYNSPLHF
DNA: TGTGCCAGCAGTTGGGAGGGAGGATATAATTCACCCCTCCACTTT

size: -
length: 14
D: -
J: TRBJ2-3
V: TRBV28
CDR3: CASSSGGIPDTQYF
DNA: TGTGCCAGCAGTTCCGGTGGTATCCCAGATACGCAGTATTTT

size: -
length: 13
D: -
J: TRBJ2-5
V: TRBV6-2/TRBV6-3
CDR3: CASRKDGFGTQYF
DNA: TGTGCCAGCAGAAAGGACGGATTTGGGACCCAGTACTTC

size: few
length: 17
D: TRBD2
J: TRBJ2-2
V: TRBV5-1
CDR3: CASSGLAGGPITGELFF
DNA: TGCGCCAGCAGCGGACTAGCGGGAGGGCCCATCACCGGGGAGCTGTTTTTT

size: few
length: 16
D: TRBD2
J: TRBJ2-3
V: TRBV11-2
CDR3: CASSLWKAGGADTQYF
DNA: TGTGCCAGCAGCTTATGGAAAGCGGGAGGGGCAGATACGCAGTATTTT

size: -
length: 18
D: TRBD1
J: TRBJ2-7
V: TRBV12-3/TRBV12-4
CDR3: CTSSLFVDRDRRLHQQYF
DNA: TGTACCAGCAGTTTATTTGTCGATCGGGACAGGCGATTACACCAGCAGTACTTC

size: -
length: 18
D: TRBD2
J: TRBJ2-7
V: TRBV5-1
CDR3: CASSLSLTGTSDSYEQYF
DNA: TGCGCCAGCAGCTTGTCATTGACGGGGACTAGCGACTCCTACGAGCAGTACTTC

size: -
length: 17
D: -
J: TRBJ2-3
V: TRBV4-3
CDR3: CASSPRRDTYYTDTQYF
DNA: TGCGCCAGCAGCCCTCGTCGGGACACCTATTACACAGATACGCAGTATTTT

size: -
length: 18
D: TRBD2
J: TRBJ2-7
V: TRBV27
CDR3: CASSLGGTSWRNSYEQYF
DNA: TGTGCCAGCAGTTTGGGGGGGACTAGTTGGCGGAACTCCTACGAGCAGTACTTC

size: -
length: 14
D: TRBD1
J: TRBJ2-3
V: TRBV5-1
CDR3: CASSSGQCSDTQYF
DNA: TGCGCCAGCAGCTCGGGACAGTGCTCAGATACGCAGTATTTT

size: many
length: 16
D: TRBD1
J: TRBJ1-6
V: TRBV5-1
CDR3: CASSSTGTGTNSPLHF
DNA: TGCGCCAGCAGCTCTACCGGGACAGGGACAAATTCACCCCTCCACTTT

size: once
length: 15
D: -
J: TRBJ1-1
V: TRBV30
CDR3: CAWSLAGVGWTEAFF
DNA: TGTGCCTGGAGTCTCGCCGGCGTCGGGTGGACTGAAGCTTTCTTT

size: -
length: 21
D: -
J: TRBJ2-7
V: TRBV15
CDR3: CATSRDSPLGRVGDRRYEQYF
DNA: TGTGCCACCAGCAGAGATAGCCCGCTGGGAAGGGTGGGTGATCGGCGATACGAGCAGTACTTC

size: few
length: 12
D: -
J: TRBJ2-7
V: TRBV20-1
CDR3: CSARVQVYEQYF
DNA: TGCAGTGCTAGAGTTCAAGTCTACGAGCAGTACTTC